This TCR beta chain appears in the sequencing data of a study of cytomegalovirus exposure and HLA in healthy donors. Overall study: Most donors, about 77% of approximately 400 genotyped, fell in the Caucasian-associated ancestry cluster. The study, taken as a whole, reports: According to an earlier analysis, most TCR beta V segments yielded productive rearrangements about 87% or about 30% of the time.

It was with 60 Vbeta and 13 Jbeta primers that the PCR ran. Clones were read by immunoSEQ multiplex PCR, and TCRdb kept only the in-frame ones, dropping some. The sample yields approximately 59,000 clones, approximately 74% seen once. CDR3 size: 13 residues. Germline-derived CDR1 and CDR2 are SQVTM and ANQGSEA. V lost 5 bases and J 3 bases, leaving 11 bases between the germline ends. The table lists this clone with a few counts. Its specificity is not known. The source material was PBMCs. The clonotype was recovered from a man aged 40-55 years in good health and CMV-seropositive. The chain joins TRBV29-1 to TRBJ1-5; D might be TRBD1 (6 bases). The CDR3 spells CSVQQGTNQPQHF. The CDR3, as DNA: TGCAGCGTTCAACAGGGAACCAATCAGCCCCAGCATTTT.